This TCR beta chain came from a study of CD8 T cells in ankylosing spondylitis. TCRdb reprocessed the 5' RACE reads via MiXCR and lists one record per CDR3 protein. The sample carries around 300,000 distinct CDR3 sequences, about a fifth recorded once. The CDR3 contains 12 residues. Germline loops: CDR1 ENHRY, CDR2 SYGVKD. V dropped 10 bases and J dropped 2 bases, with 9 bases sitting between them. The TCR originated in a female donor with ankylosing spondylitis or in good health (not recorded which). This chain uses TRBV10-3 with TRBJ2-1; D is perhaps TRBD1 (6 bases). The source material was blood, either unsorted or a sorted T cell fraction (not recorded which). The CDR3 region is CATRQAYNEQFF. DNA of the CDR3: TGTGCCACCCGACAGGCCTACAATGAGCAGTTCTTC.